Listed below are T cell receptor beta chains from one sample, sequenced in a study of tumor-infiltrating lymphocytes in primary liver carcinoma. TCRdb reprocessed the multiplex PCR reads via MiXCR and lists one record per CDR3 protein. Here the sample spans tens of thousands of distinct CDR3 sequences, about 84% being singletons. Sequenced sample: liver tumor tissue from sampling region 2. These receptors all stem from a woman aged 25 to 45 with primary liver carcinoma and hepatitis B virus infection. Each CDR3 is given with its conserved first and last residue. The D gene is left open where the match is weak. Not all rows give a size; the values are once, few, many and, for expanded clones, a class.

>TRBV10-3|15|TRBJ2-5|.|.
CANSESATRRETQYF
TGCGCCAACAGTGAGTCGGCTACCAGACGAGAGACCCAGTACTTC
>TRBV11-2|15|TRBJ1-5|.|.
CASNLEPSPFQPLHF
TGTGCCAGCAACTTAGAGCCCTCCCCGTTTCAGCCCCTACATTTT
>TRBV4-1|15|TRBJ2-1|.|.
CASNQDVLARDERFF
TGCGCCAGCAACCAAGATGTTCTAGCGAGGGATGAGCGGTTCTTC
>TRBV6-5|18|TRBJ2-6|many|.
CASSLWTWMKAGANVLTF
TGTGCCAGCAGTCTTTGGACATGGATGAAAGCTGGGGCCAACGTCCTGACTTTT
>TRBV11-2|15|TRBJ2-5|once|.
CASNFLTTAAETLYF
TGTGCCAGCAACTTTTTGACAACAGCCGCTGAGACCCTGTACTTC
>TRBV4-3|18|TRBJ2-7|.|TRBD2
CSSSQTVTGGHISYEQYF
TGCTCCAGCAGCCAAACCGTGACGGGGGGTCACATTAGCTACGAGCAGTACTTC
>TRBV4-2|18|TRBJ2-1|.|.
CVSSQVVGVRSSYNEQFF
TGTGTCAGCAGCCAAGTAGTGGGCGTCCGAAGCTCTTACAATGAGCAGTTCTTC
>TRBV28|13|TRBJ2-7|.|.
CVGSQQQGFEQYF
TGTGTCGGCAGCCAACAGCAGGGTTTCGAGCAGTACTTC
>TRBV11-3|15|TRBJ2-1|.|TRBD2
CAIRRLSGGGYEQFF
TGTGCCATCAGACGACTATCGGGGGGGGGGTATGAGCAGTTCTTC
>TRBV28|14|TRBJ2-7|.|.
CASSPQGVSYELYF
TGTGCCAGCAGTCCCCAGGGAGTGTCCTACGAGCTGTACTTC
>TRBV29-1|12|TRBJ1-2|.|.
CSIVHWGDGYAF
TGCAGCATTGTCCATTGGGGTGACGGCTACGCCTTC
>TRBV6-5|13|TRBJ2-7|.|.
CARSYEEGYKQYF
TGTGCCAGGAGTTACGAGGAGGGGTACAAGCAATACTTC
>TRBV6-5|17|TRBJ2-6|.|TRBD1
CASMMGQGANGANVLTF
TGTGCCAGCATGATGGGACAGGGGGCGAATGGGGCCAACGTCCTGACTTTC
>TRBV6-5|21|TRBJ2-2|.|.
CASRHTQSGLGSDAHTGELFF
TGTGCCAGCAGGCATACTCAAAGTGGCCTCGGGAGCGATGCCCACACCGGGGAGCTGTTTTTT
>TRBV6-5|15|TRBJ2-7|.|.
CASSYEESSSFEQYF
TGTGCCAGCAGTTACGAGGAGAGCAGCTCCTTCGAGCAGTACTTC
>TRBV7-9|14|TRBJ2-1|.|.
CVSGSEGNNNEQFF
TGTGTCAGCGGCTCTGAGGGCAATAACAATGAGCAGTTCTTC
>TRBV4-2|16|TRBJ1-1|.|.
CANSPVEGRGKTEAFF
TGTGCCAACAGTCCCGTCGAGGGGAGAGGGAAGACTGAAGCTTTCTTT
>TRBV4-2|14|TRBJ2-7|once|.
CASSLRPYVYEQYF
TGTGCCAGCAGCTTAAGGCCCTATGTCTATGAGCAGTATTTC